The sequence of this T cell receptor beta chain was determined in a study of cytomegalovirus exposure and HLA in healthy donors. Overall study context: Approximately 85 million unique TCRs from HLA-typed donors were held in an early release of data. Findings of the study overall: Among the CMV-associated chains, three were confirmed in vitro as specific for CMV antigens. The later analysis indicated that the majority of CMV-associated TCR beta chains appeared HLA-restricted. Later analysis found that TCR beta chains associated with HLA were more clonally expanded than other, equally common chains.

As to this clone: Its target is not known.

The PCR had 60 Vbeta and 13 Jbeta primers. Measured with immunoSEQ multiplex PCR; TCRdb has only the in-frame clones, and not every one. The table lists tens of thousands of clones, roughly 70% of them singletons, with about 14% in the top ten. The source is a woman aged 50 to 65 in good health and CMV-seropositive. Sequenced sample: PBMCs.

The CDR3 DNA is TGTGCCAGCTCACCACTGGGACTGGACACAGATACGCAGTATTTT. As protein: CASSPLGLDTDTQYF. The chain carries TRBV18 and TRBJ2-3; TRBD2 might be the D (6 bases). The CDR3 runs 15 residues. Trimming removed 1 base at V and 2 bases at J, with 10 bases between. Per germline, CDR1 KGHSH and CDR2 LQKENI.